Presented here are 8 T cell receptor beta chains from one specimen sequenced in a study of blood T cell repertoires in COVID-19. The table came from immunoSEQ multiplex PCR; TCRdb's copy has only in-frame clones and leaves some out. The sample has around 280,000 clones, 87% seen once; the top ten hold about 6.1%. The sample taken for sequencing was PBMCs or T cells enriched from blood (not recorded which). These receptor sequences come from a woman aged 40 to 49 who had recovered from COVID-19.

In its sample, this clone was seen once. CDR3 residues: CASSQAPRDRHSNQPQHF. The DNA for the CDR3 is TGCGCCAGCAGCCAAGCCCCCCGGGACAGGCATAGCAATCAGCCCCAGCATTTT. The chain carries TRBV4-3 and TRBJ1-5; 8 bases line up with TRBD1. The V and J ends lost 1 base and 0 bases, in that order; junction bases with no gene match: 8. The CDR3 is 18 residues long. Looked up from germline, CDR1 is LGHNA and CDR2 is YSLEER.

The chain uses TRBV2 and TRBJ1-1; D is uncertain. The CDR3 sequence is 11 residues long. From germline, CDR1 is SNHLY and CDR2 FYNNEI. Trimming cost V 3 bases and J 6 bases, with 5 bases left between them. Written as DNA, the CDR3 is TGTGCCAGCAGTGAGGCGGCTGAAGCTTTCTTT. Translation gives CASSEAAEAFF. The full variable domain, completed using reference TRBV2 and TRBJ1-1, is EPEVTQTPSHQVTQMGQEVILRCVPISNHLYFYWYRQILGQKVEFLVSFYNNEISEKSEIFDDQFSVERPDGSNFTLKIRSTKLEDSAMYFCASSEAAEAFFGQGTRLTVV.

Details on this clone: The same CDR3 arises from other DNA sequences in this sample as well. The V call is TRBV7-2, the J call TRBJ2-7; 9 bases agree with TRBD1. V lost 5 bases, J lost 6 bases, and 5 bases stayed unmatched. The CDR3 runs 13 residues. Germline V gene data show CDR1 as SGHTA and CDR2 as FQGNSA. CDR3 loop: CASSRDRVSEQYF. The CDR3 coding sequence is TGTGCCAGCAGCAGGGACAGGGTCTCCGAGCAGTACTTC.

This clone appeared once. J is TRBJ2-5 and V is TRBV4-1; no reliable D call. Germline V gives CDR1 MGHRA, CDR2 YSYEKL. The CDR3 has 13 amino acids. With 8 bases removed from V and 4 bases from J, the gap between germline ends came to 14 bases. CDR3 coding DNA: TGCGCCAGCGCAGATACTACAACAGAGACCCAGTACTTC. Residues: CASADTTTETQYF.

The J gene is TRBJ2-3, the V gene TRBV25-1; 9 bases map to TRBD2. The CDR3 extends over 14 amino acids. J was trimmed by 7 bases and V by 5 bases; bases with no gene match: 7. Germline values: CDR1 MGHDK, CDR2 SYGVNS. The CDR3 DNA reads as TGTGCCAGCAGTCCCCAGGGGACTAGCAATACGCAGTATTTT. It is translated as CASSPQGTSNTQYF.

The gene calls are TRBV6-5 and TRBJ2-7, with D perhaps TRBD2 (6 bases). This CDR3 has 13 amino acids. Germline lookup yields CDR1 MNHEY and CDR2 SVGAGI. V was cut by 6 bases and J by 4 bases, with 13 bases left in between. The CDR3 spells CASRRGGPYEQYF. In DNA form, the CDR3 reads TGTGCCAGCAGAAGGGGAGGACCTTACGAGCAGTACTTC.

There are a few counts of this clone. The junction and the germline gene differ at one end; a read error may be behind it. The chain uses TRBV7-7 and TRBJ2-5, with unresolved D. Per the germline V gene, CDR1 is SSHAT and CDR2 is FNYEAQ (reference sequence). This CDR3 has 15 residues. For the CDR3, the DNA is TGTGCTAGCAGCCGCCTAACGGGTATCCAAGAGACCCAGTACTTC. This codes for CASSRLTGIQETQYF.

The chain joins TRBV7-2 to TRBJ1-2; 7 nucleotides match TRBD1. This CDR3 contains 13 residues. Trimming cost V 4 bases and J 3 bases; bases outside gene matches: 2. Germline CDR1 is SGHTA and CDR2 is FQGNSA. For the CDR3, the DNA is TGTGCCAGCAGCTCTGGGACAGACTATGGCTACACCTTC. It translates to CASSSGTDYGYTF.